This entry features one T cell receptor beta chain sequence. The read falls 3 residues short of the CDR3 end, and the missing part is taken from the germline J gene. Clones were read by immunoSEQ multiplex PCR, and TCRdb kept only the in-frame ones, dropping some. The table for this sample gives around 22,000 clones. Germline CDR1 is MNHEY and CDR2 is SVGEGT. This CDR3 has 15 amino acids. V was shortened by 2 bases and J by 7 bases, with 14 bases between the two germline ends. This entry belongs to a study of T cells in women clearing cervical HPV infection. Sequencing was performed on blood buffy coat. V and J are TRBV6-2 or TRBV6-3 and TRBJ1-4; D possibly corresponds to TRBD1 (6 bases). The TCR was taken from a woman aged 18 to 75 with a cervical HPV16 infection that either progressed to CIN3+ or cleared (not recorded which). CDR3 protein: CASSYNGGLFEKLFF. The part of the CDR3 DNA that was read is TGTGCCAGCAGTTACAACGGGGGGCTATTTGAAAAA.